This T cell receptor beta chain was captured in a study of blood T cell repertoires in COVID-19. This clone was found once. Cohort 3 recovered donors had two negative PCRs, clearance, or symptom resolution. The junction had 12 bases not matched to a gene; V was cut back by 5 bases and J by 4 bases. The CDR3 is made up of 16 amino acids. Germline V lookup: CDR1 SGHAT, CDR2 FQNNGV. In the original workflow: The assay estimated nucleated cells by amplifying reference gene primers. The assay was immunoSEQ multiplex PCR, and TCRdb's table has in-frame clones only and misses some. The V and J calls and clone size are taken from that table; D and trimming were inferred from the DNA. The repertoire has around 450,000 clones, less than 95% of them found once; the top ten carry about 0.6%.

This chain connects TRBV11-2 to TRBJ2-3; 7 bases are shared with TRBD1. The source is a man younger than 35 who had recovered from COVID-19. Sequencing was carried out using PBMCs or T cells enriched from blood (not recorded which). The CDR3 here is CASSTRQGGVSDTQYF. The CDR3 coding sequence is TGTGCCAGCAGCACCCGACAGGGCGGAGTGTCAGATACGCAGTATTTT.